The present entry profiles one TCR beta chain with its context. Repertoires were generated with immunoSEQ multiplex PCR, while TCRdb's copy carries only in-frame clones and drops some. The sample shows around 220,000 clones, 79% of them seen only once. The entry originates in a study of blood T cell repertoires in COVID-19. Turning to the study itself: Sources were T cells, B-cell-depleted T cells, or PBMCs; the material itself was cDNA or gDNA.

The receptor was isolated from a woman aged 40 to 55 with active or convalescent COVID-19. Sequences were obtained from peripheral blood.

CDR3 DNA: TGTGCCAGCAATCCGACAAGGTACTATGGCTACACCTTC. It specifies CASNPTRYYGYTF. The chain employs TRBV28 and TRBJ1-2; D ambiguous. Trimming shortened V by 7 bases and J by 3 bases, and 12 bases separated the two germline ends. Per the germline V gene, CDR1 is MDHEN and CDR2 is SYDVKM. This CDR3 has 13 residues.